This T cell receptor (beta chain) came from a study of vaccination and CD4 T cells after COVID-19. Background on the study: The convalescents were made up of six males and four females, two of whom were Hispanic. Post-vaccine sample collection happened at a median of about ten weeks after dose two, ranging 14 to 241. Notes on the study in general: Spike mono-reactive clones accounted for 304 of the 307 vaccine-specific clones found in convalescent patients.

With the Oncomine TCR Beta short-read assay, DNA from cultured CD4+ T cells was sequenced. Using the QIAamp micro DNA kit, genomic DNA was extracted from the CD4+ T cells that had been cultured. TCRdb reprocessed the PCR reads via MiXCR and lists one record per CDR3 protein. The sample includes 18,000 or so distinct CDR3 sequences, over 35% of them seen just once. This clonotype appeared once. The antigen remains unidentified. Time point noted: late sampling 161 to 241 days after vaccination in a few convalescent patients. Stated treatment: approximately nine-day PBMC culture with coronavirus spike peptide pools or control peptides (ViraFEST assay). V was clipped by 5 bases and J by 4 bases, with 17 bases between them. Germline lookup yields CDR1 MNHNS and CDR2 SASEGT. The CDR3 runs to 16 residues.

The sequencing here drew on CD4+ T cells from blood, cultured in vitro, taken about 7 months after SARS-CoV-2 vaccination. The rearrangement links TRBV6-1 to TRBJ2-2; D gene ambiguous. This receptor was taken from a human donor who had recovered from COVID-19. This CDR3 reads CASSPQQPPITGELFF. The CDR3, as DNA: TGTGCCAGCAGTCCTCAGCAACCTCCGATCACCGGGGAGCTGTTTTTT.